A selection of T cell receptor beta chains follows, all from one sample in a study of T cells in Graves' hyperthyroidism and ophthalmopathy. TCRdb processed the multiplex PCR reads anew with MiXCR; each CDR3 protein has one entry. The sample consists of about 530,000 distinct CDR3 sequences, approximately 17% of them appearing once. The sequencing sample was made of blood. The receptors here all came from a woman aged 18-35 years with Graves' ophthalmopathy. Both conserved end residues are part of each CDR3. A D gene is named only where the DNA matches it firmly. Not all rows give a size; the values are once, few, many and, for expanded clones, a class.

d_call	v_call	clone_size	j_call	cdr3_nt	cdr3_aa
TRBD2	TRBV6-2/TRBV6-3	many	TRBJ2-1	TGTGCCAGCAGTAAGAGAAACAGCGGGAGGGCCAGGGATGAGCAGTTCTTC	CASSKRNSGRARDEQFF
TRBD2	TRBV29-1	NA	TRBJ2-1	TGCAGCGTTCCCCTAGCGGGTAGGATAAATGAGCAGTTCTTC	CSVPLAGRINEQFF
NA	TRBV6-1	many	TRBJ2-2	TGTGCCAGCAGTAGACACAGGGTGAAGGGGACCGGGGAGCTGTTTTTT	CASSRHRVKGTGELFF
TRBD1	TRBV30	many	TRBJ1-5	TGTGCCTGGAGTGGCTCCCGGGACAGGAGCAATCAGCCCCAGCATTTT	CAWSGSRDRSNQPQHF
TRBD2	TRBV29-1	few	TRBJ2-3	TGCAGCGCACTAGCGGGAATCACAGATACGCAGTATTTT	CSALAGITDTQYF
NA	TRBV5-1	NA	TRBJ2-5	TGCGCCAGCAGTTCTGGACAGGGAGGGCAAGAGACCCAGTACTTC	CASSSGQGGQETQYF
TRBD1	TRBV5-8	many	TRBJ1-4	TGTGCCAGCAGCCCTCAGGGGGCAAGGATTGAAAAACTGTTTTTT	CASSPQGARIEKLFF
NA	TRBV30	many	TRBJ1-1	TGTGCCTGGAGTGTATTGGGGGGCAATGAAGCTTTCTTT	CAWSVLGGNEAFF
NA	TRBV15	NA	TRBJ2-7	TGTGCCACCAGCAAAGAAAGCTACGAGCAGTACTTC	CATSKESYEQYF
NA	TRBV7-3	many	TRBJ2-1	TGTGCCAGCAGCTCTGGGACTGCCGCTGAGCAGTTCTTC	CASSSGTAAEQFF
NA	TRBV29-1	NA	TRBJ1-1	TGCAGCGTTGAAGAGAGGAACACTGAAGCTTTCTTT	CSVEERNTEAFF
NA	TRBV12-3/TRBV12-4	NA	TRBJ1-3	TGTGCCAGCAGCAAGACGGGGGCAGAAACTGGAAACACCATATATTTT	CASSKTGAETGNTIYF
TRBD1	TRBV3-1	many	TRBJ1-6	TGTGCCAGCAGCCAATCCCGGACAGGGGGAGGTTCACCCCTCCACTTT	CASSQSRTGGGSPLHF
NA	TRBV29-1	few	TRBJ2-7	TGCAGCGTCGTATACCGGGCTTCCTACGAGCAGTACTTC	CSVVYRASYEQYF
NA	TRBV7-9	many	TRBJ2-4	TGTGCCAGCAGCTTGGGGGATAACATTCAGTACTTC	CASSLGDNIQYF
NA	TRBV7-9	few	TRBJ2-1	TGTGCCAGCAGCCGGGACTTACACAGCTCCTACAATGAGCAGTTCTTC	CASSRDLHSSYNEQFF
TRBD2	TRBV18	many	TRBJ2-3	TGTGCCAGCTCACTCCCGGGACTAGCGTGGGATACGCAGTATTTT	CASSLPGLAWDTQYF
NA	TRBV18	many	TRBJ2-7	TGTGCCAGCTCACCATCTCAGGGTAGCGAGCAGTACTTC	CASSPSQGSEQYF
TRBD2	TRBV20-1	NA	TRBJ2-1	TGCAGTGCTAGAGATAGTAGCGGGGGGACTCTCAATGAGCAGTTCTTC	CSARDSSGGTLNEQFF
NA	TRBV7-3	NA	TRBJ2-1	TGTGCCAGCAGCTTACCCGGGGACGGACCAACCAATGAGCAGTTCTTC	CASSLPGDGPTNEQFF